This T cell receptor beta chain was sequenced in a study of spatial heterogeneity in lung cancer. About the study: The correlation between TCR transcript counts in tumor regions and a T cell module score from matched bulk RNA-seq was strong. Study-wide results and limits: Intratumoral expanded alpha and beta TCR counts were found to track tumor mutation counts.

Regarding time point: sample taken at primary tumor resection. TCRdb itself ran the 5' RACE reads through MiXCR, one entry per CDR3 protein. The table records around 7,500 distinct CDR3 sequences, about 19% of them present only once. About this clonotype itself: Its cognate antigen is unknown.

CDR3 length equals 13 residues. Losses at the gene ends were 3 bases for V and 5 bases for J; bases not matched to a gene: 4. From germline, CDR1 is LGHNA and CDR2 YNFKEQ. This clonotype was obtained from a female donor with early-stage non-small cell lung cancer. Sequenced material: lung tumor tissue, taken at surgery. The rearrangement links TRBV4-2 to TRBJ2-7; 7 bases line up with TRBD2. CDR3 residues: CASSHGRGNEQYF. As DNA, the CDR3 is TGTGCCAGCAGCCATGGGCGGGGGAACGAGCAGTACTTC.